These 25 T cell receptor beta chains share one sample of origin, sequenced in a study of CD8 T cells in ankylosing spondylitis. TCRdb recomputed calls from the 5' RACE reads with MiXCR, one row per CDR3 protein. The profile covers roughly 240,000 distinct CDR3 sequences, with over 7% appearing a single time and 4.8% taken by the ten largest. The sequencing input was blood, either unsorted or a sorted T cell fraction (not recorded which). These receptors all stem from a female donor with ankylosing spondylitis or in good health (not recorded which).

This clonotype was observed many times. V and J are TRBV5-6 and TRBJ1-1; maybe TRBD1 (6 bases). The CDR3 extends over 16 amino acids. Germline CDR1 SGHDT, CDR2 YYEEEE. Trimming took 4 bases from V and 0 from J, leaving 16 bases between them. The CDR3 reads CASSHREKGMNTEAFF. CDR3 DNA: TGTGCCAGCAGCCACAGGGAAAAGGGCATGAACACTGAAGCTTTCTTT.

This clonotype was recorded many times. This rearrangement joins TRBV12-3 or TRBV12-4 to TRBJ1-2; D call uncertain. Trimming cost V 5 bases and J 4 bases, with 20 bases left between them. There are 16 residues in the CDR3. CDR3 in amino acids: CASSPLGEEVAYGYTF. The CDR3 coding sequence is TGTGCCAGCAGTCCACTTGGTGAAGAGGTAGCCTATGGCTACACCTTC.

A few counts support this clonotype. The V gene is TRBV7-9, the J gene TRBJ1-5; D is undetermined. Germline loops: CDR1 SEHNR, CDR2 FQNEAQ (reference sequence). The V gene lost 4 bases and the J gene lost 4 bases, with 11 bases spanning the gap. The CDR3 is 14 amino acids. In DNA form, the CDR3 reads TGTGCCAGCAGCTCCGACGGCCCAAATCAGCCCCAGCATTTT. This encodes CASSSDGPNQPQHF.

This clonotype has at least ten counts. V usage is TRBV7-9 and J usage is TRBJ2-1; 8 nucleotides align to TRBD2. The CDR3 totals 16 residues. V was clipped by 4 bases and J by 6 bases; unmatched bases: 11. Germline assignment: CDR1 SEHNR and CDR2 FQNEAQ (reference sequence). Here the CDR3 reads CASSSLTSGPSNEQFF. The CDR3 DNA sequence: TGTGCCAGCAGCTCCCTTACTAGCGGTCCGTCCAATGAGCAGTTCTTC.

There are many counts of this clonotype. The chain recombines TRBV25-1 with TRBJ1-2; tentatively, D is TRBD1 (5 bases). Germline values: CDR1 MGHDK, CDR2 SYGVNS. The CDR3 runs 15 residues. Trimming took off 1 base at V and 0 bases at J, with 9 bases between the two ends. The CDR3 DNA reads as TGTGCCAGCAGTGAATGGGGGGTGACTAACTATGGCTACACCTTC. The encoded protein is CASSEWGVTNYGYTF.

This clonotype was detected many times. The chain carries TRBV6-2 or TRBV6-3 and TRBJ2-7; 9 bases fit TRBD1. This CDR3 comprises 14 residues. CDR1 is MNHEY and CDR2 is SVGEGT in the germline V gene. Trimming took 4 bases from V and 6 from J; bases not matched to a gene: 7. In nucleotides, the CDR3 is TGTGCCAGCAGTTGGGGACAGGGTTTTGGCGAGCAGTACTTC. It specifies CASSWGQGFGEQYF.

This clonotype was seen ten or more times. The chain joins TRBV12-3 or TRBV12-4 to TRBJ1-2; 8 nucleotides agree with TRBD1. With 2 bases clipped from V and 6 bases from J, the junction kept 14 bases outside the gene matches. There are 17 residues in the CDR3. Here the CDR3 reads CASSLSGQGASLNGYTF. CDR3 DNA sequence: TGTGCCAGCAGTTTAAGTGGCCAGGGGGCGAGTCTGAATGGCTACACCTTC.

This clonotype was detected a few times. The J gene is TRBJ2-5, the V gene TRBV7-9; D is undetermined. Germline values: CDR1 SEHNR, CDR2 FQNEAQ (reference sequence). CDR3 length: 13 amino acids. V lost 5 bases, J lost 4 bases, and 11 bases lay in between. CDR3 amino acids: CASSRVLGETQYF. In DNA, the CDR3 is TGTGCCAGCAGCCGTGTCCTGGGAGAGACCCAGTACTTC.

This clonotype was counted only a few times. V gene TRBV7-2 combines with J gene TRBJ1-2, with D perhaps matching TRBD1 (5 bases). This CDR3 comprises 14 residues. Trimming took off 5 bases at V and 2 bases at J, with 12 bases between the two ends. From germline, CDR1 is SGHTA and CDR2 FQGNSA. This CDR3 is CASSLHSGNYGYTF. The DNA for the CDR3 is TGTGCCAGCAGCCTACATTCAGGGAACTATGGCTACACCTTC. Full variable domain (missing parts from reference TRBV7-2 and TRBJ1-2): GAGVSQSPSNKVTEKGKDVELRCDPISGHTALYWYRQSLGQGLEFLIYFQGNSAPDKSGLPSDRFSAERTGGSVSTLTIQRTQQEDSAVYLCASSLHSGNYGYTFGSGTRLTVV.

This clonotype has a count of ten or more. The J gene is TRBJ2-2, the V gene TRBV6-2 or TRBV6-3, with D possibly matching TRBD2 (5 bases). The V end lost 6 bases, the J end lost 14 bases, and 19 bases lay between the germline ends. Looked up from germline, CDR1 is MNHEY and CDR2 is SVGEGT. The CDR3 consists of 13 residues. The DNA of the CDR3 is TGTGCCAGCAGCATACCGGAGGCCCGTAGACTGTTTTTT. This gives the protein CASSIPEARRLFF.

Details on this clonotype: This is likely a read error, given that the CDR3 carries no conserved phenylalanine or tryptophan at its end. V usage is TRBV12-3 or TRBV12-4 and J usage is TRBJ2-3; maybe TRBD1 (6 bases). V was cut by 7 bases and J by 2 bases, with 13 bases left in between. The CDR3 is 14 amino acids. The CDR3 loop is CASTLRGFTDTQYY. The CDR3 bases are TGTGCCAGCACCCTAAGGGGGTTCACAGATACGCAGTATTAT.

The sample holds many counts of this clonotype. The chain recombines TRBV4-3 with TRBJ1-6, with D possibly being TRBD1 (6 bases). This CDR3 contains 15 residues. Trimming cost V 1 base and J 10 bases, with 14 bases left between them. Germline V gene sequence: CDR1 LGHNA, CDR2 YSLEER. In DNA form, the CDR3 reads TGCGCCAGCAGCCAAGTGGGGGGCGGAAGATCACCCCTCCACTTT. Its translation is CASSQVGGGRSPLHF.

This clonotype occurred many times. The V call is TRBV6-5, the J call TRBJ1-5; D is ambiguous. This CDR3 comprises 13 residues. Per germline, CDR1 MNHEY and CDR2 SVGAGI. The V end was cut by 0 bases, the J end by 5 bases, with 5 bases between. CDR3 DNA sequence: TGTGCCAGCAGTTACTCTCGGGATCAGCCCCAGCATTTT. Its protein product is CASSYSRDQPQHF.

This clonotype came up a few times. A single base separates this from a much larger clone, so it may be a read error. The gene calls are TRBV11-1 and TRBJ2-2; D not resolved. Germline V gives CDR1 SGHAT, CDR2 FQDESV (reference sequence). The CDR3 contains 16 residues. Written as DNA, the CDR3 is TGTGCCAGCAGCGTATGGCTACCTAAGAACCCCGGGGAGCTGTTTTTT. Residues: CASSVWLPKNPGELFF.

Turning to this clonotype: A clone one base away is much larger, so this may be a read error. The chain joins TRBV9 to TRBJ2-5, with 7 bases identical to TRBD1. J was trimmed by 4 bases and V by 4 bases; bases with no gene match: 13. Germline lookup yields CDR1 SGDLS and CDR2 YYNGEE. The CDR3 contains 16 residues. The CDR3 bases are TGTGCCAGCAGCCCCCGTGGACAGGCGGACCGAGAGACCCAGTACTTC. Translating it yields CASSPRGQADRETQYF.

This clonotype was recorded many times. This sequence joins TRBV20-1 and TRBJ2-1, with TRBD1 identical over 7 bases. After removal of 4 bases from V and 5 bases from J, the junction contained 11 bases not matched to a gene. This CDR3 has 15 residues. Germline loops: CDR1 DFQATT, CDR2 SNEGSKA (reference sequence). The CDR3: CSATWDSRLNNEQFF. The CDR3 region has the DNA TGCAGTGCTACCTGGGACAGCCGCCTTAACAATGAGCAGTTCTTC.

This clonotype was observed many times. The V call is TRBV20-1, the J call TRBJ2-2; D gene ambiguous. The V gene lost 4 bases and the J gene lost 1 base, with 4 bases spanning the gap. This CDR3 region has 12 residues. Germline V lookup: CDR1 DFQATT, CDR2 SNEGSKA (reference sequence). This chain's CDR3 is CSAMGNTGELFF. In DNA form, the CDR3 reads TGCAGTGCTATGGGGAACACCGGGGAGCTGTTTTTT.

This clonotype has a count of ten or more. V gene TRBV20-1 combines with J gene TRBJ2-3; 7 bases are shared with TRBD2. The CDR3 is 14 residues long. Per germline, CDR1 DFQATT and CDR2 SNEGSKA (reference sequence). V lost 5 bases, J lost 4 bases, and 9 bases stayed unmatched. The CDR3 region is CSASSGEPADTQYF. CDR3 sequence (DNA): TGCAGTGCTTCCAGCGGGGAGCCGGCAGATACGCAGTATTTT.

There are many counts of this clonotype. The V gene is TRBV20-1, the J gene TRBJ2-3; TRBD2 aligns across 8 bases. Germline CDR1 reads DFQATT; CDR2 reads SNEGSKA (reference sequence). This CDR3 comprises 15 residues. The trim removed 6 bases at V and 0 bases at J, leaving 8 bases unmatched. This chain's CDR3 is CSASKAGASTDTQYF. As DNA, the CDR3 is TGCAGTGCCTCCAAAGCGGGAGCGAGCACAGATACGCAGTATTTT.

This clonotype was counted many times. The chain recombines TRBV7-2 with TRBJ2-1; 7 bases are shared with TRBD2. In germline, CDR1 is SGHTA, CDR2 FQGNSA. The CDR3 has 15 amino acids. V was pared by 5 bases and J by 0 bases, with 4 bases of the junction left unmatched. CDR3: CASSIGRSSYNEQFF. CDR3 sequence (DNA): TGTGCCAGCAGCATCGGGAGGAGCTCCTACAATGAGCAGTTCTTC.

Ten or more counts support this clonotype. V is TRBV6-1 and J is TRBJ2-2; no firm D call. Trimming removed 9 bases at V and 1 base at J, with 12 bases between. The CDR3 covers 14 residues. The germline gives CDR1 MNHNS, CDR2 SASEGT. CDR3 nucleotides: TGTGCCAGTTTGGTCTTGGTGAACACCGGGGAGCTGTTTTTT. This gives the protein CASLVLVNTGELFF.

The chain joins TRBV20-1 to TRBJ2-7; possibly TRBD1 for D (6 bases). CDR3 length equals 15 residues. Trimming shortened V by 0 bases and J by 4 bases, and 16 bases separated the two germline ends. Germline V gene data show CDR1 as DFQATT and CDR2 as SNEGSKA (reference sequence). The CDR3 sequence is CSAREGASLRYEQYF. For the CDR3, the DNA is TGCAGTGCTAGAGAGGGGGCTTCATTGCGGTACGAGCAGTACTTC.

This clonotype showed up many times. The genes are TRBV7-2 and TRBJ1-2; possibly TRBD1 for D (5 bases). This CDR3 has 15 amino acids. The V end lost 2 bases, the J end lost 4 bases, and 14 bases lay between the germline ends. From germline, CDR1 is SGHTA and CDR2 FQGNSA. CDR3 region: CASSLNQGGPYGYTF. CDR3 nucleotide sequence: TGTGCCAGCAGCTTAAATCAGGGTGGTCCCTATGGCTACACCTTC. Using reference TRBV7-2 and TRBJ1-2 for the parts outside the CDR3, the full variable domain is GAGVSQSPSNKVTEKGKDVELRCDPISGHTALYWYRQSLGQGLEFLIYFQGNSAPDKSGLPSDRFSAERTGGSVSTLTIQRTQQEDSAVYLCASSLNQGGPYGYTFGSGTRLTVV.

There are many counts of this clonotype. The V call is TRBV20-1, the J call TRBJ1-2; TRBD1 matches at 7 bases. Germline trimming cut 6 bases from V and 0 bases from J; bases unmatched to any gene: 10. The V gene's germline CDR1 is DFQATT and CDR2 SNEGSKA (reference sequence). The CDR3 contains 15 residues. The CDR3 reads CSAGDSEPANYGYTF. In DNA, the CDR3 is TGCAGTGCAGGGGACAGCGAACCCGCTAACTATGGCTACACCTTC.

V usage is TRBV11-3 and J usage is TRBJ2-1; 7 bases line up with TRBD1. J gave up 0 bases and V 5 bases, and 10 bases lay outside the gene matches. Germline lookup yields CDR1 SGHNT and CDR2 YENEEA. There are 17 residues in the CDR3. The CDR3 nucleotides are TGTGCCAGCAGCATAGGGAAGGGGGCTAGCTCCTACAATGAGCAGTTCTTC. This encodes CASSIGKGASSYNEQFF. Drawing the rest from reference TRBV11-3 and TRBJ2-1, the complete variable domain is EAGVVQSPRYKIIEKKQPVAFWCNPISGHNTLYWYLQNLGQGPELLIRYENEEAVDDSQLPKDRFSAERLKGVDSTLKIQPAELGDSAVYLCASSIGKGASSYNEQFFGPGTRLTVL.